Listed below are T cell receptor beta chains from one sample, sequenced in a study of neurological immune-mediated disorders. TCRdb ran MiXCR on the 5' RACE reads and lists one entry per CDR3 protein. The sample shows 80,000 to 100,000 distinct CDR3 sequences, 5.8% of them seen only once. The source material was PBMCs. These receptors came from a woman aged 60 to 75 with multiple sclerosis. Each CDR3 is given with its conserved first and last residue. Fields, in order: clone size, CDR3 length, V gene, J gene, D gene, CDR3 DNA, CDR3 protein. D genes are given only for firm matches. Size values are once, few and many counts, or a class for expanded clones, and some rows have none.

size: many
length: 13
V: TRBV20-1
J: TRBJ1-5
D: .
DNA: TGCAGTGCTAGTATAGGGGTGGGGATGACCCAGCATTTT
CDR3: CSASIGVGMTQHF

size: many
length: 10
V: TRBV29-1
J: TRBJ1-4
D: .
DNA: TGCAGCGTCAAAGAGGGGGAGGTCTTTTTT
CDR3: CSVKEGEVFF

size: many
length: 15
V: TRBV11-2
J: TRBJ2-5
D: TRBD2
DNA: TGTGCCAGCAGCTCCAGAGCGGGGGGGCAGGAGATCCAGTACTTC
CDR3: CASSSRAGGQEIQYF

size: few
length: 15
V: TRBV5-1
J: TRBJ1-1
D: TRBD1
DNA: TGCGCCAGCAGCGCGCGGACAGGGAAGAACACTGAAGCTTTCTTT
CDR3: CASSARTGKNTEAFF

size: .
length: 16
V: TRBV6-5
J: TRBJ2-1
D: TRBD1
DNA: TGTGCCAGCAGTTACATGGACAGGGGAGCCTACAATGAGCAGTTCTTC
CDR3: CASSYMDRGAYNEQFF

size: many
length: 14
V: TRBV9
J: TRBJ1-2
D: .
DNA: TGTGCCAGCAGCGCGCGGGGGGGGAACTATGGCTACACCTTC
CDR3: CASSARGGNYGYTF

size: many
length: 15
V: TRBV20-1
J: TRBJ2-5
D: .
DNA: TGCAGTGCTAGCGGTGGAGGGGGTAGCGGGCGGACCCAGTACTTC
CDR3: CSASGGGGSGRTQYF

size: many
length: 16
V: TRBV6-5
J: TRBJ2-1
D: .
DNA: TGTGCCAGCAGTTACTCGAACCCGATAATTTACAATGAGCAGTTCTTC
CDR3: CASSYSNPIIYNEQFF

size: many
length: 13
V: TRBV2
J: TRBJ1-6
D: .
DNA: TGTGCCAGCACAGGGACAAAAAATTCACCCCTCCACTTT
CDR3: CASTGTKNSPLHF

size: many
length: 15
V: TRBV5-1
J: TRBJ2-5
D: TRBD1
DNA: TGCGCCAGCAGCGACCCGGGACAGGGTGGTCAGACCCAGTACTTC
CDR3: CASSDPGQGGQTQYF

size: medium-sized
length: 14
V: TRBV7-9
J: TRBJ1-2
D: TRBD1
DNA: TGTGCCAGCAGCTTATACAGGGGGAACTATGGCTACACCTTC
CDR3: CASSLYRGNYGYTF

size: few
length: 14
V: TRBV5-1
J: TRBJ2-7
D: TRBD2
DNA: TGCGCCAGCGGTGCGGGGGGCCTGAACTACGAGCAGTACTTC
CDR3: CASGAGGLNYEQYF

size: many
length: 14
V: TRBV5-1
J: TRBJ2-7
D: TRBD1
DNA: TGCGCCAGCAGCTCCCGACAGGGAAACTACGAGCAGTACTTC
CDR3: CASSSRQGNYEQYF

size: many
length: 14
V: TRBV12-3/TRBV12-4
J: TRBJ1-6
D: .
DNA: TGTGCCAGCAGCTTAGGGGGGGGGAATTCACCCCTCCACTTT
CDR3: CASSLGGGNSPLHF

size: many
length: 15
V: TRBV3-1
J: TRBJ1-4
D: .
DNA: TGTGCCAGCAGCCAAGGTAGCGGAACTAATGAAAAACTGTTTTTT
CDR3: CASSQGSGTNEKLFF

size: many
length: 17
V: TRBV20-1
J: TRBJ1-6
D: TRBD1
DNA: TGCAGTGCTAGACTTCGGACAGGGAGCTCCTATAATTCACCCCTCCACTTT
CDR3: CSARLRTGSSYNSPLHF

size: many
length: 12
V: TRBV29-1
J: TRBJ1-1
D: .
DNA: TGCAGCGCCTCAACCCCGGGGACTGAAGCTTTCTTT
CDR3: CSASTPGTEAFF

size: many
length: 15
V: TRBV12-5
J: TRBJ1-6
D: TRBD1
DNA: TGTGCTAGTGGTTTGGTAAGGGCAGGGGGCTCACCCCTCCACTTT
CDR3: CASGLVRAGGSPLHF

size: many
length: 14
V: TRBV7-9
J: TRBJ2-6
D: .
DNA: TGTGCCAGCAGCTGGGTATCTGGGGCCAACGTCCTGACTTTC
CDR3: CASSWVSGANVLTF

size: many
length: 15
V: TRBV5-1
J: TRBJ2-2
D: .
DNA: TGCGCCAGCAGCTTGTGGACAGTCAACACCGGGGAGCTGTTTTTT
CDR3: CASSLWTVNTGELFF

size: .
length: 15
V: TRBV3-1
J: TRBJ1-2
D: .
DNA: TGTGCCAGCAGCCAGACCCACACGGCTAACTATGGCTACACCTTC
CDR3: CASSQTHTANYGYTF

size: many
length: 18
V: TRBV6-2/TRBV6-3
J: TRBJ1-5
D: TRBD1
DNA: TGTGCCAGCAGACCCGGACAGGGGGCTCAATATAGCAATCAGCCCCAGCATTTT
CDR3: CASRPGQGAQYSNQPQHF

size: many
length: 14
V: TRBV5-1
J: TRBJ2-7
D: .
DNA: TGCGCCAGCAGCTTGGGAACAGAGCCATACGAGCAGTACTTC
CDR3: CASSLGTEPYEQYF

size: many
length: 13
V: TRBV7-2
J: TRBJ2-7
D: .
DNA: TGTGCCAGCAGCTTACCTCCACTTTACGAGCAGTACTTC
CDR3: CASSLPPLYEQYF

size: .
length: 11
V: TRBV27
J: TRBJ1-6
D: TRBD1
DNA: TGTGCCTCAGGGGGGGTTTCACCCCTCCACTTT
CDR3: CASGGVSPLHF

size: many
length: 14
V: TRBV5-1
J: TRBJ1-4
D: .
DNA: TGCGCCAGCAGCTTGACGGCAACTAATGAAAAACTGTTTTTT
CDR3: CASSLTATNEKLFF

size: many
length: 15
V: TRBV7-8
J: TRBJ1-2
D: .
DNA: TGTGCCAGCAGCTTACTTCGGGCAGGGCAGGATGGCTACACCTTC
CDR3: CASSLLRAGQDGYTF

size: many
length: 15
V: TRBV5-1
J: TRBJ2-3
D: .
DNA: TGCGCCAGCAGCTTGAAGAGCGGAACCACAGATACGCAGTATTTT
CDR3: CASSLKSGTTDTQYF